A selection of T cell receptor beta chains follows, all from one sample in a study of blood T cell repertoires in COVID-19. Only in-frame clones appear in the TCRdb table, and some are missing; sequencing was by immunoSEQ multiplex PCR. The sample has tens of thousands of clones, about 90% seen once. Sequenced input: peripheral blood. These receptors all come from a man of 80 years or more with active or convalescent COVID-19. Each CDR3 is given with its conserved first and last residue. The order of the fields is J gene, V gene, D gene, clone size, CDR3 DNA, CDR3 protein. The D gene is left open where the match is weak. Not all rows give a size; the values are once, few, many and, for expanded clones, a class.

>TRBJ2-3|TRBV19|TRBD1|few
TGTGCCAGTAGGGACAGGGGGCTTCTGGGTGATACGCAGTATTTT
CASRDRGLLGDTQYF
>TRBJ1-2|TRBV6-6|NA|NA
TGTGCCAGCAGTTACGGGGCCAAGACAGGTGGCTACACCTTC
CASSYGAKTGGYTF
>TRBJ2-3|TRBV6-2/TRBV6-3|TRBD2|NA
TGTGCCAGCAGTTACGGTCTAGCGGGGGGGACCATCCCCTTT
CASSYGLAGGTIPF
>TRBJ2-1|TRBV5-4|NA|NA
TGTGCCAGCAGCTTGGATGGCCGAACAAATGAGCAGTTCTTC
CASSLDGRTNEQFF
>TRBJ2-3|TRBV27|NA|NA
TGTGCCAGCAGTCTCCTCCTGGGCGGGGGCACAGATACGCAGTATTTT
CASSLLLGGGTDTQYF
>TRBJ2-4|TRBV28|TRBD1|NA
TGTGCCAGCAGTTTCCCGGACAGGGGTGGCATTCAGTACTTC
CASSFPDRGGIQYF
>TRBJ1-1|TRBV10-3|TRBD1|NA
TGTGCCATCACTAGACAGGGGGCGAGGGGCACTGAAGCTTTCTTT
CAITRQGARGTEAFF
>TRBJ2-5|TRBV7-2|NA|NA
TGTGCCAGCAGCTTAACCGGGGGACCCCAAGAGACCCAGTACTTC
CASSLTGGPQETQYF
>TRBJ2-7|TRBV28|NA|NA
TGTGCCAGCACTGGACTGGACGCCTACGAGCAGTACTTC
CASTGLDAYEQYF
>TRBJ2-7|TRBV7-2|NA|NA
TGTGCCAGCAGCTTAGCGTCGGTAGATTGGTACGAGCAGTACTTC
CASSLASVDWYEQYF
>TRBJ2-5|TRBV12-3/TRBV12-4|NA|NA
TGTGCCAGCAGCCGGGGAGAGACCCAGTACTTC
CASSRGETQYF
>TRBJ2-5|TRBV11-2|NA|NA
TGTGCCAGCAGCCCAGGCCTTGAGACCCAGTACTTC
CASSPGLETQYF
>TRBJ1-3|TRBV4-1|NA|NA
TGCGCCAGCGCTAGACGAAACACCATATATTTT
CASARRNTIYF
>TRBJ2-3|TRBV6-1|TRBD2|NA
TGTGCCAGCAGTGAACGAAAGCGGGAAAAAGATACGCAGTATTTT
CASSERKREKDTQYF
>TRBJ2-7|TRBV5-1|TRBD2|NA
TGCGCCAGCAGCTTGGAAGCGGGAACCTACGAGCAGTACTTC
CASSLEAGTYEQYF
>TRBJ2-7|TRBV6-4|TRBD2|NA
TGTGCCAGCAGCAGACTAGCGGGAGTGAGTAACGAGCAGTACTTC
CASSRLAGVSNEQYF
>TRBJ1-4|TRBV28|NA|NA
TGTGCCAGCTGGGAGGGGGCAACTAATGAAAAACTGTTTTTT
CASWEGATNEKLFF
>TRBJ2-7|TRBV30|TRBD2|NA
TGTGCCTGGAGTGGGGGAGGGAAGACTGACTACGAGCAGTACTTC
CAWSGGGKTDYEQYF
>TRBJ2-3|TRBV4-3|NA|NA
TGCGCCAGCAGCCAAGATCGGAGCCGCACAGATACGCAGTATTTT
CASSQDRSRTDTQYF
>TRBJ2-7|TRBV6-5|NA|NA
TGTGCCAGCAGTTTGGAGGGTCTGCAACCCTACGAGCAGTACTTC
CASSLEGLQPYEQYF
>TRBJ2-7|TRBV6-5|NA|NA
TGTGCCAGCAGGGGCGGGAACCCCTACGAGCAGTACTTC
CASRGGNPYEQYF
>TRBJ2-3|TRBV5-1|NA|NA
TGCGCCAGCAGGCCAGGGGCGGGAGATACGCAGTATTTT
CASRPGAGDTQYF
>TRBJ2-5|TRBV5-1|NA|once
TGCGCCAGCAGCTTGGTAGCCTCGGGGGAGACCCAGTACTTC
CASSLVASGETQYF
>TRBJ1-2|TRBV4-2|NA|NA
TGTGCCAGCAGCCAAGCGATAATGACAGACATCTATGGCTACACCTTC
CASSQAIMTDIYGYTF
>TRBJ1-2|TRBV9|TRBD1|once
TGTGCCAGCAGCTCTGGGACAGATTATGGCTACACCTTC
CASSSGTDYGYTF
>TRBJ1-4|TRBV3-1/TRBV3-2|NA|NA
TGTGCCAGCAGCCGAGGGGGAGCTAATGAAAAACTGTTTTTT
CASSRGGANEKLFF
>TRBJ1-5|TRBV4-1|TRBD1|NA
TGCGCCAGCAGCCAGGTCCAGGGGGAGCAGCCCCAGCATTTT
CASSQVQGEQPQHF
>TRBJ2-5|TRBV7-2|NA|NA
TGTGCCAGCAGCGCCCGCTTTACCCGGGAAGAGACCCAGTACTTC
CASSARFTREETQYF
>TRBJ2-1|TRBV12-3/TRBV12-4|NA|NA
TGTGCCAGCAGTTTTGCAGGGTATGAGCAGTTCTTC
CASSFAGYEQFF
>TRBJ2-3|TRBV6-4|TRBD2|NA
TGTGCCAGCAGTGAACAACTAGCGGGAGGTACAGATACGCAGTATTTT
CASSEQLAGGTDTQYF
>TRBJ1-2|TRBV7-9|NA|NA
TGTGCCAGCGGAATTGACAATTCCAACTATGGCTACACCTTC
CASGIDNSNYGYTF
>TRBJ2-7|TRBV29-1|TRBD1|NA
TGCAGCGTTGGAACTGACAGGGGGGTATTCTCCGAGCAGTACTTC
CSVGTDRGVFSEQYF
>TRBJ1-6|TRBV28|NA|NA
TGTGCCAGCAGTTCCCGGGACACCCCGGTAACCCTCCACTTT
CASSSRDTPVTLHF
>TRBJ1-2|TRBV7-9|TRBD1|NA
TGTGCCAGCACCGACCTAGTCAGGGGGCGAGGCTACACCTTC
CASTDLVRGRGYTF
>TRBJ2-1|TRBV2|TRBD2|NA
TGTGCCAGCAGTTGGAGCGGGGTTTACAATGAGCAGTTCTTC
CASSWSGVYNEQFF
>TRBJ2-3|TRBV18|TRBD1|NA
TGTGCCAGCTCACCCCAGACAGGGGGCGCAGATACGCAGTATTTT
CASSPQTGGADTQYF
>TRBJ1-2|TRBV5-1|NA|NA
TGCGCCAGCAGCTTGGACGGGTCGCCTAACTATGGCTACACCTTC
CASSLDGSPNYGYTF
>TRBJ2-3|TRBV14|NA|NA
TGTGCCAGCAGCCAACTACTGCAAGGGGGTACGCAGTATTTT
CASSQLLQGGTQYF
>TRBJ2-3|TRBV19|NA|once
TGTGCCAGTAGTAACTTCCACTCGGGAAGCACAGATACGCAGTATTTT
CASSNFHSGSTDTQYF
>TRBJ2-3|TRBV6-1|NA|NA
TGTGCCAGCAGTGAAGGGAGTTCGGGCACAGATACGCAGTATTTT
CASSEGSSGTDTQYF
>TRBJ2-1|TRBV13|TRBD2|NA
TGTGCCAGCAGCCCCCGACTAGCGCGCTCCTACAATGAGCAGTTCTTC
CASSPRLARSYNEQFF